The source of this T cell receptor beta chain is a study of blood T cell repertoires in COVID-19. Only in-frame clones appear in the TCRdb table, and some are missing; sequencing was by immunoSEQ multiplex PCR. The sample shows fewer than 400,000 clones, 90% to 95% of them seen only once. CDR3 length equals 13 residues. Germline V lookup: CDR1 SEHNR, CDR2 FQNEAQ (reference sequence). The V and J ends lost 5 bases and 9 bases respectively, with 17 bases between them. The table lists this clone with a few counts. The V and J genes are TRBV7-9 and TRBJ2-7; tentative D call: TRBD1 (6 bases). The source is a woman in her twenties or thirties who had been exposed to COVID-19. The sequenced sample consisted of PBMCs or T cells enriched from blood (not recorded which). In DNA, the CDR3 is TGTGCCAGCAGCCCCGGGCAGGGGTTAGGGCAGTACTTC. It translates to CASSPGQGLGQYF.